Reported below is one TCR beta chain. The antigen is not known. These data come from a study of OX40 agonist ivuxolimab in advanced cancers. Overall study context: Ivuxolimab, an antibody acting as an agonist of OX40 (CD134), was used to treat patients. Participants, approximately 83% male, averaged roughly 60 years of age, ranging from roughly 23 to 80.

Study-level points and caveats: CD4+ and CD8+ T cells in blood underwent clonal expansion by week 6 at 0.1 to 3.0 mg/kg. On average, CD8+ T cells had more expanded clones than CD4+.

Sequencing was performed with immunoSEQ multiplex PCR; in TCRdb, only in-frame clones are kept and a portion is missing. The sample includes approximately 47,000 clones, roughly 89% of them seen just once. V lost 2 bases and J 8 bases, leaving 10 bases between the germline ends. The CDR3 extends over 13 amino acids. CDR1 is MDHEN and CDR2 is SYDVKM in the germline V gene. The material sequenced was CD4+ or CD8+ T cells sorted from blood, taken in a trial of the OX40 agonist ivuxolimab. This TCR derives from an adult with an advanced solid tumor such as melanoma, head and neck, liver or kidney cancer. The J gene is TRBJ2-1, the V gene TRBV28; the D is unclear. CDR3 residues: CASSLSEVYEQFF. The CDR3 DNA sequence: TGTGCCAGCAGTTTAAGCGAGGTGTATGAGCAGTTCTTC.